This T cell receptor beta chain originates from a study of post-analysis software for immune sequencing data. General observations from the study: A significant reduction in normalized Chao1 diversity was observed in multiple sclerosis patients versus controls. Five TRBV segments occurring more often in patients than controls included TRBV5-6, TRBV5-1 and TRBV20-1.

TCR beta cDNA libraries included unique molecular identifiers. TCRdb ran MiXCR on the PCR reads and lists one entry per CDR3 protein. The sample has about 680,000 distinct CDR3 sequences, approximately 60% seen once. In regard to this clonotype: What it binds is not known.

The CDR3 extends over 15 amino acids. Trimming stripped 0 bases from V and 9 bases from J, with 13 bases between. Germline CDR1 reads SGDLS; CDR2 reads YYNGEE. Sequenced material: blood. The receptor was isolated from a girl aged 2-9 years with multiple sclerosis. The chain combines TRBV9 with TRBJ1-6, with unresolved D. For the CDR3, the DNA is TGTGCCAGCAGCGTAGCTGAAGGGTTGGGTTCACCCCTCCACTTT. Translated, it gives CASSVAEGLGSPLHF.